This T cell receptor (beta chain) was sequenced during a study of blood T cell repertoires in COVID-19 (TCRdb year 2020). Notes on the research overall: Samples covering the acute and convalescent phases of COVID-19 were provided by collaborators in the United States, Italy and Spain. The prospective study material was composed of cDNA or gDNA derived from T cells, B-cell-depleted T cells, or PBMCs. Deeply sampled blood TCRbeta repertoires from subjects exposed to, actively infected with, or recovered from COVID-19 were included in the dataset. A freely available public database, intended as a resource for researchers studying the immune response to SARS-CoV-2, is where the repertoires were released. The samples were drawn from two sources: the first 160 participants of the ongoing ImmuneRACE study, and 1,254 subjects contributed by 6 global collaborators. A de-identified subject ID, COVID-19 status, age in years and sex were almost always included in the sample metadata. Where HLA class I and class II types were available, the types were taken from metadata supplied by the sample provider, not from assay-based typing.

Paper-wide results and their limitations: The amount of clinical and demographic metadata varied by source and participant and was provided uncurated.

Participants in the prospective study were enrolled through a virtual design, were aged about 18 to 90 years, and lived in 24 United States geographic areas. To assign participants to cohorts, the prospective study relied on clinical history that participants themselves reported in a screening survey and a study questionnaire. Recovered participants in ImmuneRACE Cohort 3 were defined as having two consecutive negative NP/OP PCR tests, clearance from a healthcare professional, or resolution of symptoms. In the prospective study, mobile phlebotomists collected whole blood, serum and a nasopharyngeal or oropharyngeal swab from each participant. Over an approximately 2-month period, participants in the prospective study had the option of providing additional blood draws and questionnaires. Blood samples from the prospective study were shipped frozen or at room temperature prior to DNA extraction.

As encoded in the germline V gene, CDR1 is SGDLS while CDR2 is YYNGEE. V drops 4 bases and J drops 2 bases, leaving 15 bases in between. The CDR3 runs 15 residues from the cysteine to the phenylalanine. Only the CDR3 part of the read is kept: 45 bases, read in frame from the first base. As to this clone: Its target antigen remains unknown. Base quality data are lacking; no much larger clone is found one base away.

TCRbeta CDR3 regions were amplified from genomic DNA using the immunoSEQ Assay, a bias-controlled multiplex PCR. Concerning the study's data processing: The number of nucleated cells in each sample was estimated from the amplification of reference gene primers within the assay. To quantify the absolute abundance of each unique TCRbeta CDR3 rearrangement, sequence reads were collapsed and filtered. For each sample, productive Simpson clonality was calculated as the square root of Simpson's diversity index across productive rearrangements. The table was pulled from immuneACCESS by TCRdb, which kept in-frame rearrangements only. Such tables lose some clones; where checked, under half of the loss comes from unresolved V genes, and the rest has no known cause. D and trimming were read from the DNA, whereas the V and J calls and clone size are those reported in that table. Counted in this sample were around 430,000 clones; around nine tenths of them appeared once. The ten top clones hold approximately 10% of the sample.

The V gene is TRBV9 and the J gene is TRBJ1-1, with a weak D call of TRBD1 (5 bases match). The origin of this receptor is a woman in her fifties or sixties who had recovered from COVID-19. The sequencing sample was made of PBMCs or T cells enriched from blood (not recorded which). The bases are TGTGCCAGCAGCCCTGGGGCAGGGCCAAACACTGAAGCTTTCTTT. It translates to CASSPGAGPNTEAFF.